A selection of T cell receptor beta chains follows, all from one sample in a study of CD8 T cells in ankylosing spondylitis. TCRdb redid the calling of the 5' RACE reads with MiXCR, one entry per CDR3 protein. The repertoire holds 200,000 to 250,000 distinct CDR3 sequences, with 32% as singletons. Sequencing input: blood, either unsorted or a sorted T cell fraction (not recorded which). Every receptor here comes from a male donor with ankylosing spondylitis or in good health (not recorded which). Both conserved end residues are part of each CDR3. A D gene is named only where the DNA matches it firmly. Size values are once, few and many counts, or a class for expanded clones, and some rows have none.

j_gene: TRBJ1-3; v_gene: TRBV6-5; d_gene: NA; abundance: once; CDR3aa: CASSYSSQGLAGTIYF; CDR3nt: TGTGCCAGCAGTTACTCGAGTCAGGGCCTGGCGGGCACCATATATTTT
j_gene: TRBJ2-7; v_gene: TRBV29-1; d_gene: NA; abundance: NA; CDR3aa: CSVVGVVAYEQYF; CDR3nt: TGCAGCGTTGTTGGGGTTGTTGCCTACGAGCAGTACTTC
j_gene: TRBJ2-5; v_gene: TRBV6-1; d_gene: TRBD2; abundance: NA; CDR3aa: CATSTSGGAGTQYF; CDR3nt: TGTGCCACCTCGACTAGCGGGGGGGCCGGGACCCAGTACTTC
j_gene: TRBJ2-7; v_gene: TRBV20-1; d_gene: NA; abundance: few; CDR3aa: CSAPVGASYEQYF; CDR3nt: TGCAGTGCGCCGGTCGGGGCGAGCTACGAGCAGTACTTC
j_gene: TRBJ2-5; v_gene: TRBV20-1; d_gene: TRBD2; abundance: few; CDR3aa: CSAREFGSGGAFLMETQYF; CDR3nt: TGCAGTGCTAGAGAGTTCGGAAGCGGGGGGGCCTTCTTGATGGAGACCCAGTACTTC
j_gene: TRBJ1-6; v_gene: TRBV6-4; d_gene: TRBD1; abundance: few; CDR3aa: CASGGTARNSPLHF; CDR3nt: TGTGCCAGCGGGGGGACAGCAAGGAATTCACCCCTCCACTTT
j_gene: TRBJ2-1; v_gene: TRBV7-7; d_gene: NA; abundance: many; CDR3aa: CASSPGSYNEQFF; CDR3nt: TGTGCTAGCAGCCCCGGGTCTTACAATGAGCAGTTCTTC
j_gene: TRBJ2-5; v_gene: TRBV20-1; d_gene: NA; abundance: NA; CDR3aa: CSARDSALPQETQYF; CDR3nt: TGCAGTGCTAGAGATTCGGCGCTCCCCCAAGAGACCCAGTACTTC
j_gene: TRBJ1-3; v_gene: TRBV12-3/TRBV12-4; d_gene: NA; abundance: NA; CDR3aa: CASRTDSGNTIYF; CDR3nt: TGTGCCAGCAGGACGGACTCTGGAAACACCATATATTTT
j_gene: TRBJ2-1; v_gene: TRBV7-2; d_gene: TRBD2; abundance: few; CDR3aa: CASSFFRGGYNEQFF; CDR3nt: TGTGCCAGCAGCTTTTTTCGGGGGGGCTACAATGAGCAGTTCTTC
j_gene: TRBJ2-7; v_gene: TRBV27; d_gene: TRBD1; abundance: few; CDR3aa: CASSLSPPGTGMYEQYF; CDR3nt: TGTGCCAGCAGTTTATCGCCTCCGGGGACAGGAATGTACGAGCAGTACTTC
j_gene: TRBJ2-3; v_gene: TRBV4-1; d_gene: NA; abundance: NA; CDR3aa: CASSQVGADTQYF; CDR3nt: TGCGCCAGCAGCCAAGTTGGGGCAGATACGCAGTATTTT
j_gene: TRBJ2-1; v_gene: TRBV5-5; d_gene: NA; abundance: few; CDR3aa: CASSLDGQGYNEQFF; CDR3nt: TGTGCCAGCAGCTTGGACGGCCAGGGGTATAATGAGCAGTTCTTC
j_gene: TRBJ2-2; v_gene: TRBV6-5; d_gene: TRBD1; abundance: NA; CDR3aa: CASSYALGQSNTGELFF; CDR3nt: TGTGCCAGCAGTTACGCCCTGGGACAGTCGAACACCGGGGAGCTGTTTTTT
j_gene: TRBJ2-1; v_gene: TRBV27; d_gene: TRBD2; abundance: NA; CDR3aa: CASTSGTSVFNEQFF; CDR3nt: TGTGCCAGCACCTCTGGGACTAGCGTCTTCAATGAGCAGTTCTTC
j_gene: TRBJ1-1; v_gene: TRBV4-1; d_gene: NA; abundance: NA; CDR3aa: CASSQGSGRTNTEAFF; CDR3nt: TGCGCCAGCAGCCAAGGGTCCGGACGGACGAACACTGAAGCTTTCTTT
j_gene: TRBJ2-7; v_gene: TRBV10-3; d_gene: TRBD2; abundance: few; CDR3aa: CAISEARGGGHEQYF; CDR3nt: TGTGCCATCAGTGAGGCCCGGGGCGGGGGTCACGAGCAGTACTTC
j_gene: TRBJ2-6; v_gene: TRBV12-3/TRBV12-4; d_gene: NA; abundance: few; CDR3aa: CASSLGVVEANVLTF; CDR3nt: TGTGCCAGCAGTTTAGGTGTGGTTGAGGCCAACGTCCTGACTTTC
j_gene: TRBJ2-1; v_gene: TRBV9; d_gene: NA; abundance: NA; CDR3aa: CASSVAGRTYNEQFF; CDR3nt: TGTGCCAGCAGCGTAGCGGGGAGAACCTACAATGAGCAGTTCTTC
j_gene: TRBJ2-7; v_gene: TRBV4-1; d_gene: TRBD2; abundance: NA; CDR3aa: CASSQSASGGFSYEQYF; CDR3nt: TGCGCCAGCAGCCAATCCGCTAGCGGGGGCTTCTCCTACGAGCAGTACTTC
j_gene: TRBJ1-1; v_gene: TRBV12-3/TRBV12-4; d_gene: NA; abundance: few; CDR3aa: CASSWGRGNTEAFF; CDR3nt: TGTGCCAGCAGTTGGGGCAGGGGCAACACTGAAGCTTTCTTT
j_gene: TRBJ2-2; v_gene: TRBV12-3/TRBV12-4; d_gene: TRBD1; abundance: NA; CDR3aa: CASSPDREGELFF; CDR3nt: TGTGCCAGCAGCCCCGACAGGGAAGGGGAGCTGTTTTTT
j_gene: TRBJ2-7; v_gene: TRBV12-3/TRBV12-4; d_gene: NA; abundance: few; CDR3aa: CASSASRVEQYF; CDR3nt: TGTGCCAGCAGTGCCTCCAGGGTCGAGCAGTACTTC
j_gene: TRBJ2-3; v_gene: TRBV6-6; d_gene: TRBD1; abundance: NA; CDR3aa: CAIQGALDTQYF; CDR3nt: TGTGCCATCCAGGGGGCCTTAGATACGCAGTATTTT
j_gene: TRBJ2-1; v_gene: TRBV5-1; d_gene: NA; abundance: few; CDR3aa: CASSLVAVPYNEQFF; CDR3nt: TGCGCCAGCAGCTTGGTTGCGGTCCCCTACAATGAGCAGTTCTTC
j_gene: TRBJ2-5; v_gene: TRBV12-3/TRBV12-4; d_gene: TRBD1; abundance: few; CDR3aa: CASSPWTGGQETQYF; CDR3nt: TGTGCCAGCAGTCCCTGGACAGGGGGGCAAGAGACCCAGTACTTC
j_gene: TRBJ2-5; v_gene: TRBV5-6; d_gene: NA; abundance: few; CDR3aa: CASSGTGQGGETQYF; CDR3nt: TGTGCCAGCAGCGGTACGGGGCAGGGAGGAGAGACCCAGTACTTC
j_gene: TRBJ1-4; v_gene: TRBV20-1; d_gene: NA; abundance: few; CDR3aa: CSAREIRTPNEKLFF; CDR3nt: TGCAGTGCTAGAGAAATTAGGACCCCTAATGAAAAACTGTTTTTT
j_gene: TRBJ1-5; v_gene: TRBV27; d_gene: TRBD1; abundance: NA; CDR3aa: CASSSGQASNQPQHF; CDR3nt: TGTGCCAGCAGTTCGGGACAGGCTAGCAATCAGCCCCAGCATTTT
j_gene: TRBJ1-5; v_gene: TRBV15; d_gene: NA; abundance: few; CDR3aa: CATRDLGPGDQPQHF; CDR3nt: TGTGCCACCAGGGACCTCGGGCCCGGGGATCAGCCCCAGCATTTT
j_gene: TRBJ1-2; v_gene: TRBV6-1; d_gene: NA; abundance: few; CDR3aa: CASRGVDTWYFNYGYTF; CDR3nt: TGTGCCAGCAGAGGGGTCGACACATGGTATTTTAACTATGGCTACACCTTC
j_gene: TRBJ1-6; v_gene: TRBV12-3/TRBV12-4; d_gene: NA; abundance: NA; CDR3aa: CASSSDPGTPFTLHF; CDR3nt: TGTGCCAGCAGTTCGGACCCCGGGACACCCTTCACCCTCCACTTT
j_gene: TRBJ2-5; v_gene: TRBV20-1; d_gene: NA; abundance: many; CDR3aa: CSARAKETQYF; CDR3nt: TGCAGTGCTAGAGCCAAAGAGACCCAGTACTTC
j_gene: TRBJ2-3; v_gene: TRBV7-2; d_gene: NA; abundance: NA; CDR3aa: CASSLVGRAKGTQYF; CDR3nt: TGTGCCAGCAGCTTAGTCGGCAGGGCAAAGGGTACGCAGTATTTT
j_gene: TRBJ2-3; v_gene: TRBV4-1; d_gene: TRBD2; abundance: NA; CDR3aa: CASSQATRTSEGYTRRGLYF; CDR3nt: TGCGCCAGCAGTCAGGCCACTCGGACTAGCGAGGGGTACACACGAAGGGGGTTGTATTTT
j_gene: TRBJ2-3; v_gene: TRBV12-3/TRBV12-4; d_gene: TRBD2; abundance: NA; CDR3aa: CASSYSTTSGGADF; CDR3nt: TGTGCCAGCAGTTATTCAACGACTAGCGGGGGGGCGGATTTT
j_gene: TRBJ1-1; v_gene: TRBV29-1; d_gene: NA; abundance: NA; CDR3aa: CSVEGGRTPYTEAFF; CDR3nt: TGCAGCGTTGAAGGAGGGAGGACACCCTACACTGAAGCTTTCTTT
j_gene: TRBJ2-7; v_gene: TRBV20-1; d_gene: NA; abundance: few; CDR3aa: CSARGVGFSPYEQYF; CDR3nt: TGCAGTGCTAGAGGGGTCGGCTTCTCCCCCTACGAGCAGTACTTC
j_gene: TRBJ2-1; v_gene: TRBV5-5; d_gene: NA; abundance: NA; CDR3aa: CASSPGPETYNEQFF; CDR3nt: TGTGCCAGCAGCCCGGGCCCAGAGACCTACAATGAGCAGTTCTTC
j_gene: TRBJ1-4; v_gene: TRBV28; d_gene: TRBD1; abundance: NA; CDR3aa: CASSRTGPNEKLFF; CDR3nt: TGTGCCAGCAGTCGGACAGGGCCTAATGAAAAACTGTTTTTT